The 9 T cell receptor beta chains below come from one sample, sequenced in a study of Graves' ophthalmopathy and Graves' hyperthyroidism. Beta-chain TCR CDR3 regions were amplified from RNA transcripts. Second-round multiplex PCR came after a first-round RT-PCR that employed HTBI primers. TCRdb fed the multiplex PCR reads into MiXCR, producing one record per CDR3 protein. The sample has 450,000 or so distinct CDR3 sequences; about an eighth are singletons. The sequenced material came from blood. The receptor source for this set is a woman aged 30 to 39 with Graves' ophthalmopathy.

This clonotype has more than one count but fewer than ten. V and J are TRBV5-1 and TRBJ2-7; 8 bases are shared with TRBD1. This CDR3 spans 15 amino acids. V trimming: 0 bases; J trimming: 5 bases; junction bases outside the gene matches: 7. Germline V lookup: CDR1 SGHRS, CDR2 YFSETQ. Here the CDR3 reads CASSLAEGQGNEQYF. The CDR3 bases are TGCGCCAGCAGCTTGGCCGAAGGACAGGGCAACGAGCAGTACTTC.

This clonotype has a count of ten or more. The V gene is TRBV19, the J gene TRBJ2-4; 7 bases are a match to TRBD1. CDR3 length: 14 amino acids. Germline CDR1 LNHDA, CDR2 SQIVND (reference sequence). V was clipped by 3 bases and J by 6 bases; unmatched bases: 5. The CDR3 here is CASSIGTALNIQYF. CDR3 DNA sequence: TGTGCCAGTAGTATCGGGACAGCGTTAAACATTCAGTACTTC.

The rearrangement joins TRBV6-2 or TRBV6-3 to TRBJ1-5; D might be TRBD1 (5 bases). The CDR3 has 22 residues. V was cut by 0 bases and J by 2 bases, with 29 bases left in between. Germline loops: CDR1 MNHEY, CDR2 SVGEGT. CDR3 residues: CASSYSTPRGREGRYGNQPQHF. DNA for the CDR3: TGTGCCAGCAGTTACTCCACCCCCCGGGGCAGGGAAGGTCGCTATGGCAATCAGCCCCAGCATTTT.

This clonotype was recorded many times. CDR3 protein: CASSPGGDLSYEQYF. CDR3 sequence (DNA): TGTGCCAGCAGTCCTGGGGGGGATCTCTCCTACGAGCAGTACTTC. The rearrangement joins TRBV12-3 or TRBV12-4 to TRBJ2-7, with 7 bases that match TRBD2. The CDR3 spans 15 residues. V lost 5 bases and J lost 0; bases outside the gene matches: 7.

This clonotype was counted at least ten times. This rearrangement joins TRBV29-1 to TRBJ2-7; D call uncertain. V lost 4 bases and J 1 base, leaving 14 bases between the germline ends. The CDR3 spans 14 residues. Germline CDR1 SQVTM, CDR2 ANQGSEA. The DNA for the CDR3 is TGCAGCGTTGTCCGCAGAACCGGATCCTACGAGCAGTACTTC. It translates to CSVVRRTGSYEQYF.

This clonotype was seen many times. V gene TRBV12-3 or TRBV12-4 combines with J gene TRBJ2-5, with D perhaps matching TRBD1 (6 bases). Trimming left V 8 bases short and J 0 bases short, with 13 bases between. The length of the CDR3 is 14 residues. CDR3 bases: TGTGCCAGCGCGAACAGGGATAACCAAGAGACCCAGTACTTC. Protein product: CASANRDNQETQYF.

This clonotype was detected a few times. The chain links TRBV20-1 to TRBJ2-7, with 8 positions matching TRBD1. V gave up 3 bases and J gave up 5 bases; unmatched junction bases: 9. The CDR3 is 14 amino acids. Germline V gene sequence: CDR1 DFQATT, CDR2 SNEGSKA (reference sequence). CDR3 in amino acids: CSASLRTGIDEQYF. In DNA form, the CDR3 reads TGCAGTGCTAGTCTCAGGACAGGGATTGACGAGCAGTACTTC.

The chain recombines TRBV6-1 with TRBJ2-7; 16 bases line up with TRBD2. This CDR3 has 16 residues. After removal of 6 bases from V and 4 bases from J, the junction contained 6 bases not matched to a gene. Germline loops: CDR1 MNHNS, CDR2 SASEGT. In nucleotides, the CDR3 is TGTGCCAGCAGGGGACTAGCGGGAGGGTCTTCTTACGAGCAGTACTTC. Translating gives CASRGLAGGSSYEQYF.

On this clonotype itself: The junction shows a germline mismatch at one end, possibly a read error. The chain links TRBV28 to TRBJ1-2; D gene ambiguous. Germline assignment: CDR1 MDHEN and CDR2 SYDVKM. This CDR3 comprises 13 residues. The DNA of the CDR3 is TGTGCCAGCAGCTACGTACGGATCTATGGTTACACCTTC. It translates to CASSYVRIYGYTF.